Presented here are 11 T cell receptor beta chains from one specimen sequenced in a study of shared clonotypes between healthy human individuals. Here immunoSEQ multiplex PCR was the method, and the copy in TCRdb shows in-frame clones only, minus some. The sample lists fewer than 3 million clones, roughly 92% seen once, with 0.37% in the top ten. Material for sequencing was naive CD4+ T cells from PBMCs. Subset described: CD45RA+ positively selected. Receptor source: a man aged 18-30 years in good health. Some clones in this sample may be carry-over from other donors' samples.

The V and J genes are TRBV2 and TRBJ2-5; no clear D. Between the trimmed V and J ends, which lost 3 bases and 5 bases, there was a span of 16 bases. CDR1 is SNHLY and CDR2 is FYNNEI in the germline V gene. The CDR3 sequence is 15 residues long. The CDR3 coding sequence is TGTGCCAGCAGTGAGAACCAGTGGGCCGGGGAGACCCAGTACTTC. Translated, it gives CASSENQWAGETQYF.

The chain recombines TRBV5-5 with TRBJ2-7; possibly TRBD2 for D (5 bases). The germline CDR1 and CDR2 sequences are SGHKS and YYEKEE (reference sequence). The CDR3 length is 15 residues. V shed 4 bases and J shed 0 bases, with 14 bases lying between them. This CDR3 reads CASSPGGSPSYEQYF. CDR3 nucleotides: TGTGCCAGCAGCCCAGGAGGTAGTCCCTCCTACGAGCAGTACTTC.

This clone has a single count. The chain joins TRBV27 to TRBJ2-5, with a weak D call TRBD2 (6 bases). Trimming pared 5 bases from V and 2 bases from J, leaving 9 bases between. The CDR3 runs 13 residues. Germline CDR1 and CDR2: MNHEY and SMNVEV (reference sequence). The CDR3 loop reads CASSKRVQETQYF. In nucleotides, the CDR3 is TGTGCCAGCAGTAAGCGGGTACAAGAGACCCAGTACTTC.

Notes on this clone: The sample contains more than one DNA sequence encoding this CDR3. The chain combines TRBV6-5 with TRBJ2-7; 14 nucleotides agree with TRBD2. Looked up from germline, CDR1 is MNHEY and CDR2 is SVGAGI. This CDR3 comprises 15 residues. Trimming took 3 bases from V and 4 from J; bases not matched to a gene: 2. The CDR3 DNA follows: TGTGCCAGCAGTTATGGGACTAGCGGGAGTTACGAGCAGTACTTC. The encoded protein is CASSYGTSGSYEQYF.

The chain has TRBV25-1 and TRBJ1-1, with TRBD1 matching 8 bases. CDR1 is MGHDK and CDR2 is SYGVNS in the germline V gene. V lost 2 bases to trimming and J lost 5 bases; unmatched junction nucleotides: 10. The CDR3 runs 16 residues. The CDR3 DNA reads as TGTGCCAGCAGTGAACACGGACAGGGTGTAGGAACTGAAGCTTTCTTT. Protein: CASSEHGQGVGTEAFF. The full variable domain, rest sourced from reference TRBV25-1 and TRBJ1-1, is EADIYQTPRYLVIGTGKKITLECSQTMGHDKMYWYQQDPGMELHLIHYSYGVNSTEKGDLSSESTVSRIRTEHFPLTLESARPSHTSQYLCASSEHGQGVGTEAFFGQGTRLTVV.

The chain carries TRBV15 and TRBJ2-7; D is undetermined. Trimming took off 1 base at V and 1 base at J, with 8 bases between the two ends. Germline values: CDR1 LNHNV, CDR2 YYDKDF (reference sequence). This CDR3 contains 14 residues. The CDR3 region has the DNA TGTGCCACCAGCAGAGCTAACCCGTCCTACGAGCAGTACTTC. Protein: CATSRANPSYEQYF.

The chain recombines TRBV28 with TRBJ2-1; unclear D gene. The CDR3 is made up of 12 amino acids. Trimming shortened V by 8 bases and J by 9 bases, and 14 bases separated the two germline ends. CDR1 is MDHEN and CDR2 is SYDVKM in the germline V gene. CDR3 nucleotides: TGTGCCAGCGGGTTACCGCCCGGTGAGCAGTTCTTC. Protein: CASGLPPGEQFF. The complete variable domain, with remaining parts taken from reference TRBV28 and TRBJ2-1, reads DVKVTQSSRYLVKRTGEKVFLECVQDMDHENMFWYRQDPGLGLRLIYFSYDVKMKEKGDIPEGYSVSREKKERFSLILESASTNQTSMYLCASGLPPGEQFFGPGTRLTVL.

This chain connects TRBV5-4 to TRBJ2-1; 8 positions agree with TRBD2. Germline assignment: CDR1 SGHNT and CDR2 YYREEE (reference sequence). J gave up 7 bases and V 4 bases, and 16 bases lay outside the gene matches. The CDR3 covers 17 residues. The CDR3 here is CASSPGTRASAANEQFF. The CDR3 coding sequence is TGTGCCAGCAGCCCCGGGACTAGGGCATCCGCCGCTAATGAGCAGTTCTTC.

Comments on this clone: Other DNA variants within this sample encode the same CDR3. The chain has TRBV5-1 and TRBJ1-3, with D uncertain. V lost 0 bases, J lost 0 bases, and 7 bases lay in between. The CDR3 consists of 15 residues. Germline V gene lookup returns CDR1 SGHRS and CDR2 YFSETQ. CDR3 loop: CASSLAGNSGNTIYF. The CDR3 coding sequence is TGCGCCAGCAGCTTGGCGGGGAACTCTGGAAACACCATATATTTT.

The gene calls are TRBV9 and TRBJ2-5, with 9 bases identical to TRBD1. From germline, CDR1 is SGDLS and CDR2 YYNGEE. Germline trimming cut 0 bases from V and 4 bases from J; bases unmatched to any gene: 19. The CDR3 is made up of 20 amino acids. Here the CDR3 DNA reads TGTGCCAGCAGCGTAGTCGGCCGAGGGGAGAACAGGGGGCGAAGAGAGACCCAGTACTTC. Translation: CASSVVGRGENRGRRETQYF.

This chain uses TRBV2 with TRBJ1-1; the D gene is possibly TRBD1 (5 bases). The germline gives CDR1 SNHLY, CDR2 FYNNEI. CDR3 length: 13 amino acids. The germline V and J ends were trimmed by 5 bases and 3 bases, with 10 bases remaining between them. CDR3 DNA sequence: TGTGCCAGCAGTCGGGGGACGGACACTGAAGCTTTCTTT. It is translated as CASSRGTDTEAFF.